The 13 T cell receptor beta chains presented below share a single source sample, sequenced in a study of shared clonotypes between healthy human individuals. The data were produced by immunoSEQ multiplex PCR, yet TCRdb's version contains in-frame clones alone and is incomplete. The table records some 1.4 million clones, roughly 96% of them present only once. What was sequenced was naive CD4+ T cells sorted from blood. The subset denotes: CD45RA+ positively selected. The receptors were sampled from a man aged 25-45 years in good health.

The chain employs TRBV5-5 and TRBJ1-5, with D uncertain. V was shortened by 0 bases and J by 1 base, with 2 bases between the two germline ends. CDR1 SGHKS and CDR2 YYEKEE come from the germline V gene (reference sequence). The length of the CDR3 is 13 residues. CDR3 sequence reads: CASSLESNQPQHF. The CDR3 bases are TGTGCCAGCAGCTTGGAAAGCAATCAGCCCCAGCATTTT. Full variable domain (missing parts from reference TRBV5-5 and TRBJ1-5): DAGVTQSPTHLIKTRGQQVTLRCSPISGHKSVSWYQQVLGQGPQFIFQYYEKEERGRGNFPDRFSARQFPNYSSELNVNALLLGDSALYLCASSLESNQPQHFGDGTRLSIL.

The chain joins TRBV6-6 to TRBJ2-3; TRBD1 matches at 7 bases. The V segment lost 2 bases and the J segment 0 bases; nucleotides outside the gene matches: 2. CDR1 and CDR2 from the germline V gene are MNHNY and SVGAGI (reference sequence). This CDR3 comprises 15 residues. The CDR3 DNA reads as TGTGCCAGCAGTTACCGACAGGGTAGCACAGATACGCAGTATTTT. Protein: CASSYRQGSTDTQYF.

This clone showed up just once. J is TRBJ2-7 and V is TRBV7-9, with D possibly TRBD1 on 7 matching bases. Per germline, CDR1 SEHNR and CDR2 FQNEAQ (reference sequence). This CDR3 contains 15 residues. V lost 0 bases and J lost 1, with 10 bases in between. The CDR3 nucleotides read TGTGCCAGCAGCTTAGCGGGGGGACAGTCCTACGAGCAGTACTTC. Protein sequence: CASSLAGGQSYEQYF.

This clone has just one count. The chain carries TRBV7-2 and TRBJ2-3; 7 nucleotides line up with TRBD1. The CDR3 spans 14 residues. V dropped 3 bases and J dropped 4; count of bases not matched to a gene: 4. CDR1 is SGHTA, CDR2 FQGNSA, per germline. DNA for the CDR3: TGTGCCAGCAGCTTCTACCAGGGGGCAGATACGCAGTATTTT. This gives the protein CASSFYQGADTQYF.

The chain links TRBV5-1 to TRBJ2-7; the D gene is possibly TRBD2 (5 bases). Per the germline V gene, CDR1 is SGHRS and CDR2 is YFSETQ. The CDR3 consists of 15 residues. Between the trimmed V and J ends, which lost 2 bases and 0 bases, there was a span of 12 bases. The CDR3 bases are TGCGCCAGCAGCTTAGCGGCGTCCAGCTCCTACGAGCAGTACTTC. Its protein is CASSLAASSSYEQYF.

The J gene is TRBJ2-7, the V gene TRBV10-1; possibly TRBD1 for D (5 bases). Trimming took off 0 bases at V and 5 bases at J, with 8 bases between the two ends. The CDR3 contains 13 residues. Germline loops: CDR1 WNHNN, CDR2 SYGVQD (reference sequence). CDR3 amino acids: CASSESGVHEQYF. In nucleotides, the CDR3 is TGCGCCAGCAGTGAGTCAGGGGTCCACGAGCAGTACTTC.

The V and J genes are TRBV6-5 and TRBJ2-7; TRBD1 agrees at 7 bases. V gave up 4 bases and J gave up 3 bases; unmatched junction bases: 9. In germline, CDR1 is MNHEY, CDR2 SVGAGI. This CDR3 has 15 residues. CDR3 in DNA: TGTGCCAGCAGTTTCAACAGGGGAGTAAACTACGAGCAGTACTTC. As protein: CASSFNRGVNYEQYF.

This chain connects TRBV5-1 to TRBJ2-5, with D possibly being TRBD1 or TRBD2 (5 bases each). The CDR3 spans 15 residues. CDR1 SGHRS and CDR2 YFSETQ come from the germline V gene. The V end lost 2 bases, the J end lost 1 base, and 12 bases lay between the germline ends. The DNA of the CDR3 is TGCGCCAGCAGCTTACAGGAGCGGTTCCAAGAGACCCAGTACTTC. Protein: CASSLQERFQETQYF.

This clone was observed once. J is TRBJ1-2 and V is TRBV28, with a possible D match to TRBD1 (5 bases). The CDR3 consists of 16 residues. Germline V gene sequence: CDR1 MDHEN, CDR2 SYDVKM. V was pared by 7 bases and J by 5 bases, with 23 bases between. The CDR3 here is CASTIGGQTIKYGYTF. The CDR3 DNA reads as TGTGCCAGCACCATCGGGGGTCAAACGATAAAATATGGCTACACCTTC.

The chain combines TRBV4-3 with TRBJ2-3, with D perhaps given as TRBD1 or TRBD2 (5 bases each). Per germline, CDR1 LGHNA and CDR2 YSLEER. The CDR3 loop spans 14 amino acids. V lost 4 bases, J lost 3 bases, and 11 bases lay in between. CDR3 nucleotide sequence: TGCGCCAGCAGCCTGGGACCGCGGACAGATACGCAGTATTTT. Amino acid sequence: CASSLGPRTDTQYF.

The CDR3 sequence: CASYLGGSGNTIYF. The CDR3, as DNA: TGCGCCAGCTACCTCGGGGGCTCTGGAAACACCATATATTTT. V usage is TRBV10-2 and J usage is TRBJ1-3; perhaps TRBD1 as D (5 bases). Germline V gene data show CDR1 as WSHSY and CDR2 as SAAADI. The V and J ends lost 8 bases and 0 bases respectively, with 11 bases between them. The CDR3 totals 14 residues.

This clone was recorded only once. The V gene is TRBV2, the J gene TRBJ2-7; 11 bases agree with TRBD1. Trimming removed 2 bases from V and 5 bases from J; junction bases left unmatched: 5. The CDR3 is made up of 15 amino acids. The germline gives CDR1 SNHLY, CDR2 FYNNEI. CDR3 bases: TGTGCCAGCAGTGAACGGACAGGGGGCTGGGACGAGCAGTACTTC. It codes for CASSERTGGWDEQYF.

The chain uses TRBV27 and TRBJ2-7; the match to TRBD2 covers 8 bases. There are 17 residues in the CDR3. Trimming cost V 5 bases and J 1 base; bases outside gene matches: 13. Germline CDR1 MNHEY, CDR2 SMNVEV (reference sequence). The CDR3 protein is CASSPTGSSGSSYEQYF. For the CDR3, the DNA is TGTGCCAGCAGTCCCACCGGTTCAAGCGGGAGTTCCTACGAGCAGTACTTC.